This TCR beta chain was profiled in a study of neoadjuvant anti-PD-1 for oral cavity cancer (dated by TCRdb to about 2021). With regard to the full study: Before undergoing curative-intent surgical resection, most patients got three to four biweekly nivolumab doses at 3 mg/kg. Patients without progression received a fourth nivolumab dose around day 43 and underwent definitive surgical resection on days 50-56. Responders were defined as patients with complete response, partial response or stable disease by RECIST 1.1; non-responders were defined as patients with progression. The parent correlative cohort included 11 to 13 patients, with an approximately 30% response rate.

This clone was seen a handful of times. Its antigen remains unidentified. No base quality values were provided; no much bigger clone lies one nucleotide off. For deep sequencing of PBMC libraries, mostly 450 to 500 ng of input genomic DNA was used, and six replicates were run per sample. TCRbeta libraries were prepared with the immunoSEQ hsTCRbeta kit according to the manufacturer's instructions. The completed libraries were mixed into a single pool at 3 nM, then sequenced with an Illumina NovaSeq 6000 S4 flow cell. From the authors' description of their analysis: The immunoSEQ Analyzer handled quality control and preprocessing of the raw data. The analysis was restricted to productive rearrangements, with each unique CDR3 amino acid sequence defining a clonotype. Using the R package tcR, the researchers computed the Gini-Simpson index as their estimate of repertoire clonality. Gini indices were compared with Student's t test, and associations with tumor size change were assessed by Pearson correlation. TCRdb retrieved this table from immuneACCESS and kept in-frame rearrangements only. Not all clones are present; in checked studies, unresolved V genes account for under half, and no reason is known for the remainder. D and trimming come from the DNA, and the V and J calls and clone size come from that table. This sample gives fewer than 20,000 clones in total; around three quarters of them show up just once. The ten largest clones capture over 2.5% of the sample.

Overall study results and their limits: Only three patients per response group were included in the TCR analyses, and larger cohorts for validation were called for by the authors. Higher pretreatment blood Treg/Th17 ratios correlated with both higher pretreatment blood TCRbeta clonality and lower post-treatment tumor TCRbeta clonality. After neoadjuvant nivolumab, significantly higher T cell clonality (Gini index) was found within PBMCs in non-responders than in responders.

The time point label, as the study defines it: before neoadjuvant nivolumab. Patients were newly diagnosed with stage II-IVA oral cavity squamous cell carcinoma and had received no prior systemic or radiation treatment. Everyone in the cohort had locally advanced, HPV-negative oral cavity squamous cell carcinoma. No culture maintenance or expansion was done, as the peripheral blood mononuclear cells went straight to analysis. Samples came from a longitudinal correlative study of a single-arm phase II trial of neoadjuvant nivolumab in oral cavity squamous cell carcinoma. Genomic DNA-based TCRbeta sequencing was performed on subject-matched pre- and post-treatment PBMCs and tumors from three responders and three non-responders. Peripheral blood mononuclear cells were drawn once before nivolumab treatment and a second time after treatment, when surgery took place. The Maxwell RSC DNA from Cells kit was used to extract genomic DNA from PBMCs.

This specimen consisted of PBMCs, obtained before nivolumab (anti-PD-1) treatment. The TCR originated in a person between 40 and 79 years old with oral cavity squamous cell carcinoma.

The CDR3 region: CSVSPGPSYEQYF. The DNA reads as follows: TGCAGCGTTTCACCGGGACCGAGCTACGAGCAGTACTTC. The V gene is TRBV29-1 and the J gene is TRBJ2-7, with the D gene possibly TRBD1 or TRBD2, each one fitting 5 bases. V drops 5 bases and J drops 3 bases, leaving 14 bases in between. The germline V gene specifies SQVTM as CDR1 and ANQGSEA as CDR2. The CDR3 starts with the cysteine, ends with the phenylalanine, and has 13 residues. The only DNA kept is the CDR3, 39 bases in frame from the first base.